Shown below are 23 T cell receptor beta chains from a single sample sequenced in a study of T-cell memory formation after mild COVID-19. TCRdb re-called the 5' RACE reads through MiXCR, storing one row per CDR3 protein. The top ten hold roughly a fifth of the sample, which has roughly 250,000 distinct CDR3 sequences, roughly a sixth seen once. The sample comprised PBMCs or a T cell subset sorted from them (not recorded which). The receptor source for this set is a young man who had mild COVID-19 (a few samples of this study predate the infection). Cell type and time point are not known.

Here the CDR3 DNA reads TGTGCCAGCAGTTCAGACAGGGGGGTTGGCTACACCTTC. Its translation: CASSSDRGVGYTF. The chain links TRBV7-2 to TRBJ1-2; the match to TRBD1 covers 9 bases. With 6 bases clipped from V and 7 bases from J, the junction kept 6 bases outside the gene matches. CDR1 and CDR2 (germline): SGHTA, FQGNSA. The CDR3 runs 13 residues.

This clonotype was observed a handful of times. The V and J genes are TRBV5-1 and TRBJ2-1; no clear D. The germline V and J ends were trimmed by 5 bases and 5 bases, with 14 bases remaining between them. The germline V gene has CDR1 SGHRS and CDR2 YFSETQ. The CDR3 runs to 14 residues. Here the CDR3 DNA reads TGCGCCAGCAGTAACGTACGGACCGACAATGAGCAGTTCTTC. Residues: CASSNVRTDNEQFF.

This clonotype was recorded a few times. This chain uses TRBV6-5 with TRBJ2-7, with 9 bases lining up with TRBD1. Germline V gives CDR1 MNHEY, CDR2 SVGAGI. J was trimmed by 6 bases and V by 6 bases; bases with no gene match: 9. The CDR3 extends over 14 amino acids. CDR3 sequence (DNA): TGTGCCAGCAGGTCACGACAGGGGGGGTCCGAGCAGTACGTC. Translating it yields CASRSRQGGSEQYV.

This clonotype was recorded a few times. The chain combines TRBV7-3 with TRBJ1-6, with D maybe TRBD1 (6 bases). The germline V and J ends were trimmed by 2 bases and 4 bases, with 9 bases remaining between them. Germline lookup yields CDR1 SGHTA and CDR2 FQGTGA. This CDR3 is 15 amino acids long. DNA for the CDR3: TGTGCCAGCAGCTTAGGGGGCGCATATAATTCACCCCTCCACTTT. The encoded protein is CASSLGGAYNSPLHF.

The chain has TRBV7-9 and TRBJ1-1, with a weak D call TRBD1 (5 bases). This CDR3 is 14 amino acids long. V lost 3 bases and J lost 3, with 11 bases in between. Per germline, CDR1 SEHNR and CDR2 FQNEAQ (reference sequence). In DNA form, the CDR3 reads TGTGCCAGCAGCTTGTTGGGCAGGGACACTGAAGCTTTCTTT. It codes for CASSLLGRDTEAFF.

The CDR3 region is CASSQDLGYEQYF. The CDR3 DNA is TGCGCCAGCAGCCAAGATTTGGGCTACGAGCAGTACTTC. The chain carries TRBV4-3 and TRBJ2-7; D ambiguous. Germline values: CDR1 LGHNA, CDR2 YSLEER. The germline V and J ends were trimmed by 0 bases and 3 bases, with 6 bases remaining between them. The CDR3 has 13 amino acids.

The chain couples TRBV6-5 to TRBJ1-2; D unclear. The V gene lost 2 bases and the J gene lost 6 bases, with 10 bases spanning the gap. The CDR3 is 13 amino acids. Germline loops: CDR1 MNHEY, CDR2 SVGAGI. CDR3 coding DNA: TGTGCCAGCAGTTACGGCACAGCCGATGGCTACACCTTC. Translation gives CASSYGTADGYTF.

The rearrangement joins TRBV12-3 or TRBV12-4 to TRBJ1-1; TRBD1 agrees at 8 bases. V trimming: 1 base; J trimming: 1 base; junction bases outside the gene matches: 2. This CDR3 is 15 amino acids long. CDR3 sequence (DNA): TGTGCCAGCAGTTTAGGGACAGGGAGGAACACTGAAGCTTTCTTT. This translates into CASSLGTGRNTEAFF.

This clonotype was counted a few times. The J gene is TRBJ2-1, the V gene TRBV12-3 or TRBV12-4; 14 bases agree with TRBD2. This CDR3 is 17 amino acids long. With V trimmed by 1 base and J by 8 bases, 7 bases remained unmatched. The CDR3 nucleotides read TGTGCCAGCAGTTTAGGACTAGCGGGGGGGCTAGTCTATGAGCAGTTCTTC. This sequence encodes CASSLGLAGGLVYEQFF.

This clonotype was observed a few times. The rearrangement joins TRBV6-5 to TRBJ2-7; D not resolved. The CDR3 consists of 14 residues. Trimming cost V 10 bases and J 5 bases, with 21 bases left between them. Looked up from germline, CDR1 is MNHEY and CDR2 is SVGAGI. The CDR3, as DNA: TGTGCCACTAATACGGTACCCCCGGCTCACGAGCAGTACGTC. This codes for CATNTVPPAHEQYV.

The chain couples TRBV19 to TRBJ1-2; the D gene is possibly TRBD1 (5 bases). This CDR3 comprises 15 residues. The germline V gene has CDR1 LNHDA and CDR2 SQIVND (reference sequence). Trimming removed 0 bases from V and 8 bases from J, with 16 bases in between. The CDR3 reads CASSIDLPGTSGYTF. CDR3 sequence (DNA): TGTGCCAGTAGTATAGATCTCCCAGGGACGAGCGGCTACACCTTC.

This clonotype has only a few counts. The V call is TRBV4-1, the J call TRBJ2-6, with 7 bases identical to TRBD1. CDR1 and CDR2 from the germline V gene are MGHRA and YSYEKL. This CDR3 has 18 amino acids. The V and J ends lost 5 bases and 0 bases, in that order; junction bases with no gene match: 10. In nucleotides, the CDR3 is TGCGCCAGCAGCAGGGAGAGGGGGCGCGTCTCTGGGGCCAACGTCCTGACTTTC. Protein product: CASSRERGRVSGANVLTF.

The chain uses TRBV6-6 and TRBJ1-1; D is unresolved. The V and J ends lost 5 bases and 11 bases respectively, with 21 bases between them. CDR3 length: 14 amino acids. Germline lookup yields CDR1 MNHNY and CDR2 SVGAGI (reference sequence). The DNA of the CDR3 is TGTGCCAGCAGTCTAGCCCCAAGGGCCCGAGGGGCTTTCTTT. Translation gives CASSLAPRARGAFF.

In regard to this clonotype: The junction does not match germline at one end; this may be a read error. The chain employs TRBV27 and TRBJ2-3, with D tentatively TRBD1 or TRBD2 (5 bases each). This CDR3 contains 12 residues. CDR1 and CDR2 (germline): MNHEY, SMNVEV (reference sequence). CDR3 sequence reads: CTGGPSTDTQYF. The CDR3 bases are TGCACTGGGGGACCTAGCACAGATACGCAGTATTTT.

This clonotype was recorded many times. V is TRBV29-1 and J is TRBJ2-1; 12 positions match TRBD2. The CDR3 is made up of 13 amino acids. CDR1 and CDR2 from the germline V gene are SQVTM and ANQGSEA. The V gene end was trimmed by 7 bases and the J gene end by 7 bases; junction bases not matched to a gene: 5. The CDR3 here is CSARTSGENEQFF. Here the CDR3 DNA reads TGCAGCGCCAGGACTAGCGGGGAGAATGAGCAGTTCTTC.

This clonotype was counted between two and nine times. The genes are TRBV6-6 and TRBJ2-5; a weak D match, TRBD1 (6 bases). The CDR3 contains 13 residues. CDR1 is MNHNY, CDR2 SVGAGI, per germline (reference sequence). V was cut by 5 bases and J by 4 bases, with 11 bases left in between. CDR3 coding DNA: TGTGCCAGCAGTACCGGGGACATAGAGACCCAGTACTTC. Translation: CASSTGDIETQYF.

The gene calls are TRBV15 and TRBJ2-4, with 8 bases aligning to TRBD1. CDR1 LNHNV and CDR2 YYDKDF come from the germline V gene (reference sequence). Losses at the gene ends were 4 bases for V and 6 bases for J; bases not matched to a gene: 2. The CDR3 is 13 residues long. CDR3 in DNA: TGTGCCACCAGCAATCAGGGGGCAAACATTCAGTACTTC. Amino acids: CATSNQGANIQYF.

The chain carries TRBV11-3 and TRBJ2-3; D is unclear. CDR1 is SGHNT and CDR2 is YENEEA in the germline V gene. The CDR3 sequence is 13 residues long. V gave up 6 bases and J gave up 1 base, with 8 bases separating them. For the CDR3, the DNA is TGTGCCAGCAGGAGAAGGGGCACAGATACGCAGTATTTT. Protein: CASRRRGTDTQYF.

This chain uses TRBV6-5 with TRBJ2-7; D is perhaps TRBD2 (6 bases). V was pared by 4 bases and J by 9 bases, with 13 bases between. The germline gives CDR1 MNHEY, CDR2 SVGAGI. This CDR3 is 12 amino acids long. CDR3 DNA: TGTGCCAGCAGTTTTTCCGGGACTTTGCAGTACTTC. This codes for CASSFSGTLQYF.

V is TRBV4-1 and J is TRBJ2-1; D ambiguous. Germline assignment: CDR1 MGHRA and CDR2 YSYEKL. Trimming pared 4 bases from V and 7 bases from J, leaving 11 bases between. The CDR3 is 13 amino acids. In nucleotides, the CDR3 is TGCGCCAGCAGCCCCCTCCCTAGTAATGAGCAGTTCTTC. Amino acid sequence: CASSPLPSNEQFF.

The chain carries TRBV4-3 and TRBJ1-1; 8 bases agree with TRBD1. The CDR3 is 14 amino acids. V lost 0 bases and J lost 4; bases outside the gene matches: 1. CDR1 is LGHNA, CDR2 YSLEER, per germline. The CDR3 DNA reads TGCGCCAGCAGCCAAGACAGGGGGCCCACTGAAGCTTTCTTT. Residues: CASSQDRGPTEAFF.

This sequence joins TRBV6-6 and TRBJ2-1, with 14 bases that match TRBD2. Losses at the gene ends were 6 bases for V and 5 bases for J; bases not matched to a gene: 6. The CDR3 runs to 16 residues. CDR1 and CDR2 from the germline V gene are MNHNY and SVGAGI (reference sequence). CDR3 DNA: TGTGCCAGCAGCGTCGGACTAGCGGGGGGTAACAATGAGCAGTTCTTC. This encodes CASSVGLAGGNNEQFF.

This clonotype appeared a few times. The V call is TRBV20-1, the J call TRBJ2-5, with TRBD2 matching 10 bases. The CDR3 consists of 17 residues. V shed 2 bases and J 1 base; nucleotides not matched to a gene: 10. Germline CDR1 reads DFQATT; CDR2 reads SNEGSKA (reference sequence). This CDR3 reads CSARSILAGATQETQYF. The CDR3 coding sequence is TGCAGTGCTAGATCCATCCTAGCGGGGGCTACCCAAGAGACCCAGTACTTC.